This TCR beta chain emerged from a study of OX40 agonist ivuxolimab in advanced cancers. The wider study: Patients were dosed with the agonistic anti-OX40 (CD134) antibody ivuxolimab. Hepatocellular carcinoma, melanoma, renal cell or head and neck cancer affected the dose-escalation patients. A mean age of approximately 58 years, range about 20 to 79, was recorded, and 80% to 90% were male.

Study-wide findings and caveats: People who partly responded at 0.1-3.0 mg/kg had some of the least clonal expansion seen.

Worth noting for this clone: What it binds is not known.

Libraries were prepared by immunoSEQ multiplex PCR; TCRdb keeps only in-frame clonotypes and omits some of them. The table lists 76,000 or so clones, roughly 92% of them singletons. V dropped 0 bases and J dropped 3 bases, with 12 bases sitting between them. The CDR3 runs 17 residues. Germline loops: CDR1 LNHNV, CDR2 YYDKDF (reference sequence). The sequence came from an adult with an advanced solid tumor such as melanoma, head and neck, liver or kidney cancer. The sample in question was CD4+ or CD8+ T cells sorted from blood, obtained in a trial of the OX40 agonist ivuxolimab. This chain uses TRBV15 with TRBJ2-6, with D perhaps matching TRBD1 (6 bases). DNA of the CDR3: TGTGCCACCAGCAGAGATCATGGGGGCCATGGGGCCAACGTCCTGACTTTC. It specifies CATSRDHGGHGANVLTF.